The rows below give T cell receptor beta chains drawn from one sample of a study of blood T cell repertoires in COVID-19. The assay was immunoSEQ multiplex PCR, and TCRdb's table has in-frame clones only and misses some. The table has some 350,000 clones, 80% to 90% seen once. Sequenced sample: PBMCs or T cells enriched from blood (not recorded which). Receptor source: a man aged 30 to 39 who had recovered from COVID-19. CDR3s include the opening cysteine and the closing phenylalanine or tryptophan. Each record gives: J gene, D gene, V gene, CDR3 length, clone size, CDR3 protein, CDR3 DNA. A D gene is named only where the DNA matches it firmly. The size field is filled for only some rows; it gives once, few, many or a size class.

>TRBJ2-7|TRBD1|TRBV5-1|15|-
CASSSGQGKSYEQYF
TGCGCCAGCAGCTCGGGACAGGGGAAATCCTACGAGCAGTACTTC
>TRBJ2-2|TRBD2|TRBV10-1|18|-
CASSEAGSGGKNTGELFF
TGCGCCAGCAGTGAGGCAGGTAGCGGGGGAAAGAACACCGGGGAGCTGTTTTTT
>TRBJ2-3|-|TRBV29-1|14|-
CSVVQTGITDTQYF
TGCAGCGTTGTCCAAACAGGGATCACAGATACGCAGTATTTT
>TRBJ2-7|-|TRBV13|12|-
CASSLSGNEQYF
TGTGCCAGCAGCTTATCCGGGAACGAGCAGTACTTC
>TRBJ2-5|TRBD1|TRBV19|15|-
CASTRTGGTRETQYF
TGTGCCAGTACCCGGACAGGGGGTACGCGGGAGACCCAGTACTTC
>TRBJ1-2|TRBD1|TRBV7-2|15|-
CASSLGQGAIYGYTF
TGTGCCAGCAGCTTAGGACAGGGGGCTATATATGGCTACACCTTC
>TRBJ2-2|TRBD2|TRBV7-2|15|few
CASSFPSGGSGELFF
TGTGCCAGCAGCTTCCCCAGCGGGGGGTCCGGGGAGCTGTTTTTT
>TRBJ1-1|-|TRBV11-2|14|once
CASSLVRGGYEAFF
TGTGCCAGCAGCTTAGTTCGGGGTGGATATGAAGCTTTCTTT
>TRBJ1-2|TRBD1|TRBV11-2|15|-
CASSPSIGQGYGYTF
TGTGCCAGCAGCCCTAGCATCGGACAGGGTTATGGCTACACCTTC
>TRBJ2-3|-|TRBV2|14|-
CASSLTLYADTQYF
TGTGCCAGCAGCCTCACCCTATATGCAGATACGCAGTATTTT
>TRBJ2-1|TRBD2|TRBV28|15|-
CASTGALAGIWEQFF
TGTGCCAGCACCGGGGCACTAGCGGGGATCTGGGAGCAGTTCTTC
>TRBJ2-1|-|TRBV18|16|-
CASSPRRGQTYNEQFF
TGTGCCAGCTCACCCCGGAGAGGGCAGACCTACAATGAGCAGTTCTTC
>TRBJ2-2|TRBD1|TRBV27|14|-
CASRYDRGTGELFF
TGTGCCAGCAGATACGACAGGGGCACCGGGGAGCTGTTTTTT
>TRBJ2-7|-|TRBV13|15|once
CASSLGNIPPTGQYF
TGTGCCAGCAGCTTAGGCAACATACCCCCGACAGGGCAGTACTTC
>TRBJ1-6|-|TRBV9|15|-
CASSVEAAEYSPLHF
TGTGCCAGCAGCGTAGAGGCGGCAGAATATTCACCCCTCCACTTT
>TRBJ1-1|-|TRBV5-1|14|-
CASSWEGLQPRAFF
TGCGCCAGCAGCTGGGAGGGGCTCCAACCGCGTGCTTTCTTT
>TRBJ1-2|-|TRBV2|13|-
CASRYRETRGYTF
TGTGCCAGCAGATACAGGGAAACCCGCGGCTACACCTTC
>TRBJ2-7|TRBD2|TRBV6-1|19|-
CASSGSGTSGGLGSYEQYF
TGTGCCAGCAGTGGCTCCGGGACTAGCGGGGGCCTCGGCTCCTACGAGCAGTACTTC
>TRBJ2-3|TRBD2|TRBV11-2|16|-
CASSTVSGGYTDTQYF
TGTGCCAGCAGTACCGTTAGCGGGGGGTACACAGATACGCAGTATTTT
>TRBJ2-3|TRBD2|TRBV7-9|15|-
CASSRGTRGTDTQYF
TGTGCCAGCAGCCGCGGGACTAGGGGCACAGATACGCAGTATTTT
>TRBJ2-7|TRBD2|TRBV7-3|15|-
CASSQFTSGPYEQYF
TGTGCCAGCAGCCAGTTCACTAGCGGGCCCTACGAGCAGTACTTC
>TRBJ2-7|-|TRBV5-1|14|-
CASSPGPASYEQYF
TGCGCCAGCAGCCCGGGTCCTGCCTCCTACGAGCAGTACTTC
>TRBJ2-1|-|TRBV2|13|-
CASRRISYNEQFF
TGTGCCAGCAGGCGAATCTCCTACAATGAGCAGTTCTTC
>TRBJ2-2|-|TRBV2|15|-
CASIPRMTNTGELFF
TGTGCCAGCATTCCGAGAATGACGAACACCGGGGAGCTGTTTTTT
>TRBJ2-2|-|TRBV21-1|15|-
CASRPTDSNTGELFF
TGTGCCAGCAGGCCGACAGATTCGAACACCGGGGAGCTGTTTTTT
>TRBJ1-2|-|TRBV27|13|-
CASSLGGPYGYTF
TGTGCCAGCAGTTTAGGGGGCCCCTATGGCTACACCTTC
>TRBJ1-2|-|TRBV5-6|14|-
CASSFGRVSYGYTF
TGTGCCAGCAGCTTCGGCAGGGTGAGCTATGGCTACACCTTC
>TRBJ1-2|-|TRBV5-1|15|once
CASSLGGGGSYGYTF
TGCGCCAGCAGCTTGGGCGGGGGCGGCTCTTATGGCTACACCTTC
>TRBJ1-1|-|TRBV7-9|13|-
CASSLGGSAEAFF
TGTGCCAGCAGCCTGGGAGGGTCTGCTGAAGCTTTCTTT
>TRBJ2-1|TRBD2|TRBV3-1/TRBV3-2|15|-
CASSPNGLAMDEQFF
TGTGCCAGCAGTCCCAACGGACTAGCAATGGATGAGCAGTTCTTC